This passage covers 6 T cell receptor beta chains from one sample sequenced in a study of CD8 T cells in Susac syndrome. RNA totalling roughly 0.45 to 1 ug underwent reverse transcription with random hexamers. TCRdb processed the immunoSEQ multiplex PCR reads anew with MiXCR; each CDR3 protein has one entry. This table holds 330,000 or so distinct CDR3 sequences, around 89% found once. Sequenced input: CD8+ T cells from PBMCs. These receptors all come from a human donor with multiple sclerosis.

This chain connects TRBV24-1 to TRBJ2-1; D uncertain. The CDR3 length is 14 residues. Germline CDR1 reads KGHDR; CDR2 reads SFDVKD. V lost 5 bases to trimming and J lost 8 bases, with 15 bases between them. This CDR3 is CATSVNSLSDEQFF. CDR3 bases: TGTGCCACCAGTGTGAACAGCCTTTCCGATGAGCAGTTCTTC.

This chain connects TRBV11-3 to TRBJ2-5, with TRBD2 matching 13 bases. Germline trimming cut 8 bases from V and 4 bases from J; bases unmatched to any gene: 16. This CDR3 contains 18 residues. CDR1 is SGHNT, CDR2 YENEEA, per germline. The CDR3 DNA is TGTGCCAGCCCCACCCTCCCTCCGGGACTAGCGGGATTAGAGACCCAGTACTTC. Amino acids: CASPTLPPGLAGLETQYF.

This clonotype was observed a single time. This chain connects TRBV9 to TRBJ2-7; D is perhaps TRBD1 or TRBD2 (5 bases each). Germline CDR1 SGDLS, CDR2 YYNGEE. V was pared by 0 bases and J by 3 bases, with 13 bases between. CDR3 length: 15 amino acids. The DNA for the CDR3 is TGTGCCAGCAGCGTAGCCGGGGCCAGCGGCTACGAGCAGTACTTC. Its protein product is CASSVAGASGYEQYF.

The chain has TRBV5-6 and TRBJ2-7; D unresolved. V lost 3 bases to trimming and J lost 3 bases, with 13 bases between them. CDR1 is SGHDT, CDR2 YYEEEE, per germline. The length of the CDR3 is 14 residues. CDR3 bases: TGTGCCAGCAGCTCCTTTGGCAGTAACTACGAGCAGTACTTC. Translating gives CASSSFGSNYEQYF.

The chain links TRBV5-4 to TRBJ2-3; tentatively, D is TRBD2 (5 bases). CDR1 is SGHNT and CDR2 is YYREEE in the germline V gene (reference sequence). The CDR3 is 14 amino acids. Trimming pared 10 bases from V and 1 base from J, leaving 16 bases between. The DNA for the CDR3 is TGTGCCGGTGAGAAGTGGGGAGGCACAGATACGCAGTATTTT. This sequence encodes CAGEKWGGTDTQYF. The complete variable domain, with remaining parts taken from reference TRBV5-4 and TRBJ2-3, reads ETGVTQSPTHLIKTRGQQVTLRCSSQSGHNTVSWYQQALGQGPQFIFQYYREEENGRGNFPPRFSGLQFPNYSSELNVNALELDDSALYLCAGEKWGGTDTQYFGPGTRLTVL.

This rearrangement joins TRBV30 to TRBJ1-6, with a tentative D call TRBD1 (5 bases). Germline V CDR1 and CDR2: GTSNPN, SVGIG (reference sequence). V lost 0 bases and J lost 6, with 9 bases in between. CDR3 length: 14 amino acids. CDR3 coding DNA: TGTGCCTGGAGTGTCGACAGACTTAATTCACCCCTCCACTTT. Translated: CAWSVDRLNSPLHF.